This entry describes one T cell receptor beta chain. The CDR3 has 14 residues. CDR1 MNHEY and CDR2 SMNVEV come from the germline V gene (reference sequence). The V gene lost 2 bases and the J gene lost 2 bases, with 9 bases spanning the gap. This sample stems from a study of T cell responses to AZD1222 COVID-19 vaccine. The protocol was immunoSEQ multiplex PCR, while the TCRdb copy is restricted to in-frame clones and leaves out a portion. Of 100,000 to 150,000 clones listed, 92% are singletons. The sample was peripheral blood, taken 28 days after the second AZD1222 dose. The TCR comes from an adult who received the AZD1222 COVID-19 vaccine. The chain carries TRBV27 and TRBJ1-1, with D perhaps TRBD1 (5 bases). This CDR3 is CASSLSRANTEAFF. The DNA of the CDR3 is TGTGCCAGCAGTTTAAGCAGGGCAAACACTGAAGCTTTCTTT.